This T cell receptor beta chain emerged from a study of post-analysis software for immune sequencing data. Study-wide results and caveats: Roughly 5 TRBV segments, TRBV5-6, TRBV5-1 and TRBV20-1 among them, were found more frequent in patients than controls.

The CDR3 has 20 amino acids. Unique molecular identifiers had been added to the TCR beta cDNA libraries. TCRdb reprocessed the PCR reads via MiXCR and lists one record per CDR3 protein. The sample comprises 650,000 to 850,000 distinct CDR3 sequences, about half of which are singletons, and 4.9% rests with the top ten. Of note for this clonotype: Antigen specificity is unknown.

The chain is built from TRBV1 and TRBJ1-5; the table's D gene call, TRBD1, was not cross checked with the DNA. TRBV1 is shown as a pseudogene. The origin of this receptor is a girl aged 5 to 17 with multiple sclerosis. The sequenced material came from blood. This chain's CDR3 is CTSSPRWRPVSLTFVGAQHF. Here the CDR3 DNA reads TGCACCAGCAGCCCAAGATGGCGGCCTGTTAGCCTTACGTTCGTGGGAGCCCAGCATTTT.